What follows are 23 T cell receptor beta chains derived from one specimen sequenced in a study of sequential checkpoint blockade in melanoma. The repertoire was sequenced with immunoSEQ multiplex PCR; TCRdb's copy has only in-frame clones and lacks some. The sample yields thousands of clones, over 25% seen once. Documented treatment: randomized to nivolumab then ipilimumab (arm A) or the reverse (arm B). The source was tumor tissue (inferred from file names), collected from a patient given nivolumab and ipilimumab in sequence. The source is a human donor with melanoma.

This clone was seen a single time. This sequence joins TRBV18 and TRBJ2-6; D may be TRBD2 (6 bases). The germline gives CDR1 KGHSH, CDR2 LQKENI. This CDR3 comprises 16 residues. V was shortened by 6 bases and J by 1 base, with 13 bases between the two germline ends. CDR3 sequence: CASSEGSVSGANVLTF. As DNA, the CDR3 is TGTGCCAGCTCGGAGGGATCGGTTTCTGGGGCCAACGTCCTGACTTTC.

In its sample, this clone was seen a few times. V is TRBV6-8 and J is TRBJ2-1; no clear D. The CDR3 is made up of 13 amino acids. From germline, CDR1 is MNHGY and CDR2 SAAAGT. V shed 5 bases and J shed 5 bases, with 10 bases lying between them. The CDR3 region has the DNA TGTGCCAGCAGTCCGGGCGAAAACAATGAGCAGTTCTTC. Translated: CASSPGENNEQFF.

The chain uses TRBV23-1 and TRBJ1-4; TRBD1 aligns across 8 bases. TRBV23-1 is flagged as an ORF with uncertain function. Losses at the gene ends were 7 bases for V and 1 base for J; bases not matched to a gene: 11. CDR3 length: 17 residues. The CDR3, as DNA: TGCGCCAGCATCCGACAGGGGTTGAGGAGAACTAATGAAAAACTGTTTTTT. Translating it yields CASIRQGLRRTNEKLFF.

This clone has at least ten counts. The V gene is TRBV11-3, the J gene TRBJ1-4, with 8 positions matching TRBD1. CDR1 and CDR2 from the germline V gene are SGHNT and YENEEA. V trimming: 5 bases; J trimming: 7 bases; junction bases outside the gene matches: 9. The CDR3 has 15 amino acids. As DNA, the CDR3 is TGTGCCAGCAGCGCCGACAGGGGAGGGAGTGAAAAACTGTTTTTT. Translation gives CASSADRGGSEKLFF. Looking up the rest from reference TRBV11-3 and TRBJ1-4 gives the full variable domain: EAGVVQSPRYKIIEKKQPVAFWCNPISGHNTLYWYLQNLGQGPELLIRYENEEAVDDSQLPKDRFSAERLKGVDSTLKIQPAELGDSAVYLCASSADRGGSEKLFFGSGTQLSVL.

This clone was recorded a few times. The chain carries TRBV11-3 and TRBJ2-1; the match to TRBD2 covers 9 bases. Germline CDR1 is SGHNT and CDR2 is YENEEA. The V and J ends lost 2 bases and 4 bases, in that order; junction bases with no gene match: 3. The CDR3 covers 15 residues. CDR3 sequence reads: CASSLLAGFYNEQFF. For the CDR3, the DNA is TGTGCCAGCAGCTTACTAGCGGGATTTTACAATGAGCAGTTCTTC. Full variable domain (missing parts from reference TRBV11-3 and TRBJ2-1): EAGVVQSPRYKIIEKKQPVAFWCNPISGHNTLYWYLQNLGQGPELLIRYENEEAVDDSQLPKDRFSAERLKGVDSTLKIQPAELGDSAVYLCASSLLAGFYNEQFFGPGTRLTVL.

There are a few counts of this clone. The chain links TRBV6-7 to TRBJ2-1, with 7 positions matching TRBD2. TRBV6-7 is filed as an ORF, its function uncertain. The CDR3 runs 17 residues. J was trimmed by 0 bases and V by 5 bases; bases with no gene match: 10. DNA of the CDR3: TGTGCCAGCAGTCGCAGACTAGCCTCAAGCTCCTACAATGAGCAGTTCTTC. This encodes CASSRRLASSSYNEQFF.

This sequence joins TRBV6-8 and TRBJ2-3; 11 bases align to TRBD1. The CDR3 contains 16 residues. Trimming took 8 bases from V and 2 from J; bases not matched to a gene: 9. From germline, CDR1 is MNHGY and CDR2 SAAAGT. The CDR3 is CASRKGTGGYTDTQYF. The CDR3 DNA reads as TGTGCCAGCCGAAAAGGGACAGGGGGATACACAGATACGCAGTATTTT.

J is TRBJ2-2 and V is TRBV14; 7 bases agree with TRBD1. The V and J ends lost 4 bases and 2 bases, in that order; junction bases with no gene match: 16. Germline CDR1 is SGHDN and CDR2 is FVKESK. This CDR3 spans 19 amino acids. This CDR3 is CASSRYLTGDNLNTGELFF. The CDR3 nucleotides read TGTGCCAGCAGCCGCTACCTTACAGGGGACAACCTCAACACCGGGGAGCTGTTTTTT. Filled out from reference TRBV14 and TRBJ2-2, the complete variable domain reads EAGVTQFPSHSVIEKGQTVTLRCDPISGHDNLYWYRRVMGKEIKFLLHFVKESKQDESGMPNNRFLAERTGGTYSTLKVQPAELEDSGVYFCASSRYLTGDNLNTGELFFGEGSRLTVL.

This clone was found a few times. The V and J genes are TRBV15 and TRBJ2-3; the D gene is possibly TRBD2 (6 bases). The germline V gene has CDR1 LNHNV and CDR2 YYDKDF (reference sequence). The V end lost 0 bases, the J end lost 2 bases, and 12 bases lay between the germline ends. This CDR3 has 16 amino acids. The CDR3 spells CATSREGGTPTDTQYF. The CDR3 DNA sequence: TGTGCCACCAGCAGAGAGGGCGGGACTCCCACAGATACGCAGTATTTT.

The chain joins TRBV10-2 to TRBJ2-2; D assignment may be TRBD1 or TRBD2 (5 bases each). The germline V and J ends were trimmed by 4 bases and 0 bases, with 9 bases remaining between them. Germline CDR1 WSHSY, CDR2 SAAADI. The CDR3 loop spans 15 amino acids. CDR3 bases: TGCGCCAGCAGTGTCCGGGGCGCGAACACCGGGGAGCTGTTTTTT. Protein sequence: CASSVRGANTGELFF.

This clone was observed a handful of times. The V and J genes are TRBV30 and TRBJ2-1; 12 bases are a match to TRBD2. V trimming: 1 base; J trimming: 10 bases; junction bases outside the gene matches: 5. The germline V gene has CDR1 GTSNPN and CDR2 SVGIG (reference sequence). The CDR3 totals 14 residues. In DNA form, the CDR3 reads TGTGCCTGGAGTGGACTAGCGGGAGCTGGAGAGCAGTTCTTC. Protein: CAWSGLAGAGEQFF.

J is TRBJ1-2 and V is TRBV19; no definite D call. Germline V gene data show CDR1 as LNHDA and CDR2 as SQIVND (reference sequence). V lost 5 bases and J lost 3, with 7 bases in between. The CDR3 spans 12 residues. The chain's CDR3 is CASSPDHYGYTF. CDR3 DNA sequence: TGTGCCAGTAGTCCGGACCACTATGGCTACACCTTC.

The table lists this clone with many counts. V gene TRBV11-3 combines with J gene TRBJ1-6; D call uncertain. Germline CDR1 SGHNT, CDR2 YENEEA. This CDR3 has 14 amino acids. With 1 base removed from V and 10 bases from J, the gap between germline ends came to 11 bases. The CDR3 DNA sequence: TGTGCCAGCAGCTTAGGATCCGATGGGTCACCCCTCCACTTT. It encodes CASSLGSDGSPLHF.

CDR3 nucleotide sequence: TGCGCCAGCAGCTGGGGACAGGGGGACACCGGGGAGCTGTTTTTT. Protein: CASSWGQGDTGELFF. The rearrangement uses TRBV5-1 and TRBJ2-2; 11 nucleotides line up with TRBD1. Germline V gene data show CDR1 as SGHRS and CDR2 as YFSETQ. There are 15 residues in the CDR3. V shed 3 bases and J 3 bases; nucleotides not matched to a gene: 1.

In its sample, this clone was seen a few times. This chain joins TRBV18 and TRBJ1-4; 9 bases fit TRBD1. There are 14 residues in the CDR3. Germline V CDR1 and CDR2: KGHSH, LQKENI. The junction had 3 bases not matched to a gene; V was cut back by 3 bases and J by 7 bases. The CDR3 nucleotides are TGTGCCAGCTCACCGGGACAGGGTTTTGAAAAACTGTTTTTT. Translation: CASSPGQGFEKLFF. The full variable domain, its missing parts supplied by reference TRBV18 and TRBJ1-4, is NAGVMQNPRHLVRRRGQEARLRCSPMKGHSHVYWYRQLPEEGLKFMVYLQKENIIDESGMPKERFSAEFPKEGPSILRIQQVVRGDSAAYFCASSPGQGFEKLFFGSGTQLSVL.

The chain couples TRBV6-8 to TRBJ1-5; 7 nucleotides match TRBD1. V was pared by 3 bases and J by 5 bases, with 10 bases of the junction left unmatched. Germline CDR1 is MNHGY and CDR2 is SAAAGT. This CDR3 contains 16 residues. This chain's CDR3 is CASSYKRDSTDQPQHF. In nucleotides, the CDR3 is TGTGCCAGCAGTTATAAGCGGGACAGTACAGATCAGCCCCAGCATTTT.

This chain links TRBV23-1 with TRBJ2-5; D is unresolved. TRBV23-1 is an open reading frame, and its role is uncertain. CDR3 length equals 13 residues. Trimming pared 6 bases from V and 4 bases from J, leaving 12 bases between. The CDR3 nucleotides read TGCGCCAGCAGCTTGGAGAGAGCAGAGACCCAGTACTTC. This encodes CASSLERAETQYF.

This clone was found many times. V gene TRBV11-3 combines with J gene TRBJ1-2; no definite D call. CDR1 and CDR2 from the germline V gene are SGHNT and YENEEA. The CDR3 consists of 14 residues. Trimming took off 7 bases at V and 5 bases at J, with 17 bases between the two ends. Here the CDR3 DNA reads TGTGCCAGCAACCCCCAAGGAACCCAATATGGCTACACCTTC. Encoded protein: CASNPQGTQYGYTF.

The table lists this clone with a count of one. The rearrangement links TRBV5-1 to TRBJ2-3, with 8 bases fitting TRBD2. The CDR3 is made up of 14 amino acids. V shed 3 bases, J shed 4 bases, and the junction held 4 bases outside the gene matches. Germline V gives CDR1 SGHRS, CDR2 YFSETQ. The CDR3 bases are TGCGCCAGCAGCTCAGCGGGAGCTTCAGATACGCAGTATTTT. It yields the protein CASSSAGASDTQYF.

The chain joins TRBV5-1 to TRBJ1-1; D gene unclear. Trimming took 0 bases from V and 6 from J, leaving 12 bases between them. Germline-derived CDR1 and CDR2 are SGHRS and YFSETQ. This CDR3 is built from 14 residues. The CDR3 protein is CASSLGVAAPEAFF. The CDR3 nucleotides read TGCGCCAGCAGCTTGGGGGTTGCGGCTCCTGAAGCTTTCTTT.

This clone has at least ten counts. The chain couples TRBV9 to TRBJ1-6; TRBD1 agrees at 11 bases. The CDR3 runs to 15 residues. CDR1 is SGDLS, CDR2 YYNGEE, per germline. The J segment lost 9 bases and the V segment lost 4 bases, leaving 6 bases of the junction unmatched. Here the CDR3 DNA reads TGTGCCAGCAGCTCCGGACAGGGGGCAGGTTCACCCCTCCACTTT. This codes for CASSSGQGAGSPLHF.

This clone is labeled as medium-sized (0.01 to 0.1%). The J gene is TRBJ2-2, the V gene TRBV19, with D uncertain. The V gene's germline CDR1 is LNHDA and CDR2 SQIVND (reference sequence). The CDR3 is 12 amino acids. V dropped 6 bases and J dropped 2 bases, with 4 bases sitting between them. In nucleotides, the CDR3 is TGTGCCAGTAGCCTCAACACCGGGGAGCTGTTTTTT. As protein: CASSLNTGELFF. The variable domain in full, completed from reference TRBV19 and TRBJ2-2, reads DGGITQSPKYLFRKEGQNVTLSCEQNLNHDAMYWYRQDPGQGLRLIYYSQIVNDFQKGDIAEGYSVSREKKESFPLTVTSAQKNPTAFYLCASSLNTGELFFGEGSRLTVL.

The V and J genes are TRBV19 and TRBJ1-5; D is perhaps TRBD1 (5 bases). Looked up from germline, CDR1 is LNHDA and CDR2 is SQIVND (reference sequence). The CDR3 runs to 15 residues. V was trimmed by 7 bases and J by 1 base, leaving 14 bases between them. The CDR3 is CASITQGGSNQPQHF. CDR3 DNA: TGTGCCAGTATTACTCAGGGAGGGAGCAATCAGCCCCAGCATTTT.